The text below deals with one TCR beta chain. Its antigen is not identified. The sample is drawn from a study of prognosis after radiotherapy for stage I lung cancer. Whole-study results and caveats: Between patients with and without metastases, TRBV and TRBJ gene usage reportedly differed.

V was shortened by 6 bases and J by 4 bases, with 19 bases between the two germline ends. This CDR3 has 15 amino acids. Germline V gene data show CDR1 as LNHDA and CDR2 as SQIVND (reference sequence). Genomic DNA was subjected to two-round multiplex PCR for amplification of TCR beta CDR3. Primers were specific to each TRBV and TRBJ gene in first-round PCR. MiXCR, applied by TCRdb to the multiplex PCR reads, yields one record per CDR3 protein. The sample carries about 21,000 distinct CDR3 sequences, about 40% recorded once. The chain has TRBV19 and TRBJ2-7; no clear D gene. Sequencing used PBMCs, obtained before or after stereotactic body radiation therapy (not recorded which). The TCR comes from a donor aged 50 or older with non-small cell lung cancer. The CDR3 reads CASSSYGQNIYEQYF. Here the CDR3 DNA reads TGTGCCAGTAGCAGTTACGGGCAGAATATATACGAGCAGTACTTC.